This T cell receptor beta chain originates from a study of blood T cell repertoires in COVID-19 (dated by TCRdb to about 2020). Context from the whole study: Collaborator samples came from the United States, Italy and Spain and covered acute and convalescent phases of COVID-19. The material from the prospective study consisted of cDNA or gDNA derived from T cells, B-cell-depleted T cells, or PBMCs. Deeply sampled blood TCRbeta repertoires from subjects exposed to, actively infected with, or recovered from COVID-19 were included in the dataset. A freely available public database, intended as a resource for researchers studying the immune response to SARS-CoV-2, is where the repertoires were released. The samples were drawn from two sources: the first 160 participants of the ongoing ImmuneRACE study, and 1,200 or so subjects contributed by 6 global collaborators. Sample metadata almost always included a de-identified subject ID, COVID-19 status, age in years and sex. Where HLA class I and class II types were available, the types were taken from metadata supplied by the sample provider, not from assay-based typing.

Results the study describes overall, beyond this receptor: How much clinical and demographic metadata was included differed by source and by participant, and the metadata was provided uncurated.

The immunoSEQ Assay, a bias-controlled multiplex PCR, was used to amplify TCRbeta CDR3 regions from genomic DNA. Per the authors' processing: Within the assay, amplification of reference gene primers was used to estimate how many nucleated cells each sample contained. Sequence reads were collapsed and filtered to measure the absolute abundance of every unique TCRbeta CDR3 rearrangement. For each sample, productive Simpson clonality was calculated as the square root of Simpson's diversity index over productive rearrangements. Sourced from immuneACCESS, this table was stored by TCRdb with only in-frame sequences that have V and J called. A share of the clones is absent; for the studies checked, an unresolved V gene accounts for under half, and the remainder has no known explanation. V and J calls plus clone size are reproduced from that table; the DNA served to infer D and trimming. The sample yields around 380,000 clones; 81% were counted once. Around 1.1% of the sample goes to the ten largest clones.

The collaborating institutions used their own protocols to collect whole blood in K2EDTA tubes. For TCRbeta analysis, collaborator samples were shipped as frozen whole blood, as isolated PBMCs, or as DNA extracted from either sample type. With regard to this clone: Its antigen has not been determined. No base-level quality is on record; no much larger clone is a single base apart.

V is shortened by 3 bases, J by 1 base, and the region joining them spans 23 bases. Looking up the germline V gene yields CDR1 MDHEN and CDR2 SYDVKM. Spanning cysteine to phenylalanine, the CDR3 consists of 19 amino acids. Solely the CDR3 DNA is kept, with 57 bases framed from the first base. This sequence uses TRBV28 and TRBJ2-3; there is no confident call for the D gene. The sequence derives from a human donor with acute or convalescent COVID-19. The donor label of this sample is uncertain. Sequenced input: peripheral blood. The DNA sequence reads TGTGCCAGCAGTTTCAGGCCAACCATGATGACCCCTGGCACAGATACGCAGTATTTT. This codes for CASSFRPTMMTPGTDTQYF.